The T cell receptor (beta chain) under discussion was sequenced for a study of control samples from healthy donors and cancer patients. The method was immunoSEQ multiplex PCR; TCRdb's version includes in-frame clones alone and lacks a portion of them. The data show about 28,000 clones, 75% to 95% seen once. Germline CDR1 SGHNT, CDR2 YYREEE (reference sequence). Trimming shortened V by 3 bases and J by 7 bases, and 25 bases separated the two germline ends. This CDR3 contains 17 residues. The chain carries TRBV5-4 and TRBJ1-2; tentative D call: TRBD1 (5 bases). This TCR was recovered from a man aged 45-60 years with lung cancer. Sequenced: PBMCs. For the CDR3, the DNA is TGTGCCAGCAGCTCGGTCTCCGTAGGGGCGGCTGGGAGTGGCTACACCTTC. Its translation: CASSSVSVGAAGSGYTF.